The 11 T cell receptor beta chains below all came from one sample that was sequenced in a study of blood T cells in healthy people across ages. A second PCR of 7 to 11 cycles used a sample-barcoded 5' primer and a J-beta primer mix. TCRdb independently ran MiXCR on the 5' RACE reads; one entry per CDR3 protein. The repertoire consists of some 900,000 distinct CDR3 sequences, with around 46% occurring once and the leading ten covering over 10%. Sequenced sample: blood. The receptor source for this set is a man aged 30 to 39 in good health.

The rearrangement links TRBV27 to TRBJ1-5; 10 bases align to TRBD1. This CDR3 spans 15 amino acids. J gave up 5 bases and V 3 bases, and 4 bases lay outside the gene matches. Germline V CDR1 and CDR2: MNHEY, SMNVEV (reference sequence). CDR3 sequence: CASSFNDRGHQPQHF. The CDR3 nucleotides are TGTGCCAGCAGTTTCAACGACAGGGGGCATCAGCCCCAGCATTTT.

Comments on this clonotype: The junction departs from the called germline gene at one end, perhaps through a read error. The chain uses TRBV6-2 or TRBV6-3 and TRBJ2-6, with D maybe TRBD1 (5 bases). The CDR3 spans 17 residues. Germline lookup yields CDR1 MNHEY and CDR2 SVGEGT. For the CDR3, the DNA is TGTGCCAGCAGTTACTCGATGTCCTACTCTGGGGCCAACGCCCTGACTTTC. Translating gives CASSYSMSYSGANALTF.

The V and J genes are TRBV4-1 and TRBJ2-3; 9 bases map to TRBD2. CDR1 is MGHRA and CDR2 is YSYEKL in the germline V gene. J gave up 4 bases and V 2 bases, and 7 bases lay outside the gene matches. This CDR3 comprises 16 residues. The DNA for the CDR3 is TGCGCCAGCAGCCAACTAGCGGGGAAAAGCGCAGATACGCAGTATTTT. This gives the protein CASSQLAGKSADTQYF.

This clonotype was seen at least ten times. The chain has TRBV7-2 and TRBJ1-2; 8 bases map to TRBD1. The CDR3 is made up of 14 amino acids. Germline lookup yields CDR1 SGHTA and CDR2 FQGNSA. V lost 8 bases, J lost 1 base, and 6 bases stayed unmatched. For the CDR3, the DNA is TGTGCCAGCCGGTGGGGACAGGATAACTATGGCTACACCTTC. It codes for CASRWGQDNYGYTF.

The CDR3 DNA follows: TGTGCCAGCAGTGTTGGACGGGGCGAGCAGTACTTC. It codes for CASSVGRGEQYF. The chain links TRBV28 to TRBJ2-7; D possibly corresponds to TRBD2 (5 bases). V gave up 5 bases and J gave up 6 bases, with 11 bases separating them. The CDR3 sequence is 12 residues long. Germline V gives CDR1 MDHEN, CDR2 SYDVKM.

V gene TRBV20-1 combines with J gene TRBJ2-3; the match to TRBD2 covers 9 bases. CDR1 and CDR2 from the germline V gene are DFQATT and SNEGSKA (reference sequence). V was pared by 3 bases and J by 10 bases, with 11 bases of the junction left unmatched. The CDR3 sequence is 14 residues long. CDR3 DNA: TGCAGTGCTAGGGGACTAGCCCCGCCGGATGCGCAGTATTTT. Translated, it gives CSARGLAPPDAQYF.

V is TRBV20-1 and J is TRBJ1-5; possibly TRBD1 for D (6 bases). The CDR3 spans 18 residues. CDR1 is DFQATT and CDR2 is SNEGSKA in the germline V gene (reference sequence). V lost 3 bases and J 0 bases, leaving 21 bases between the germline ends. In DNA form, the CDR3 reads TGCAGTGCTAGCCCCATCCCGGGGGCCGATTATAGCAATCAGCCCCAGCATTTT. Residues: CSASPIPGADYSNQPQHF.

J is TRBJ2-7 and V is TRBV28, with D possibly being TRBD1 (6 bases). The CDR3 has 15 residues. CDR1 MDHEN and CDR2 SYDVKM come from the germline V gene. V lost 6 bases, J lost 1 base, and 16 bases lay in between. The CDR3 protein is CASRSLTGQSYEQYF. The CDR3 DNA reads TGTGCCAGCAGATCTTTAACAGGGCAGTCCTACGAGCAGTACTTC.

The V and J genes are TRBV12-3 or TRBV12-4 and TRBJ1-1; D remains ambiguous. This CDR3 spans 14 amino acids. The ends were cut back, 3 bases at V and 4 bases at J, with 12 bases in the middle. The chain's CDR3 is CASSFALGGTEAFF. The DNA of the CDR3 is TGTGCCAGCAGTTTCGCCCTTGGAGGCACTGAAGCTTTCTTT.

The chain is built from TRBV4-1 and TRBJ2-1, with TRBD2 matching 11 bases. From germline, CDR1 is MGHRA and CDR2 YSYEKL. V shed 2 bases, J shed 4 bases, and the junction held 13 bases outside the gene matches. The CDR3 sequence is 19 residues long. CDR3 loop: CASSQPLAGGLLSYNEQFF. The CDR3 DNA follows: TGCGCCAGCAGCCAACCTCTAGCGGGGGGCCTTCTTTCTTACAATGAGCAGTTCTTC.

The chain links TRBV6-2 or TRBV6-3 to TRBJ1-2, with D tentatively TRBD1 (6 bases). CDR1 and CDR2 from the germline V gene are MNHEY and SVGEGT. V was clipped by 2 bases and J by 4 bases, with 20 bases between them. The CDR3 totals 17 residues. CDR3 DNA: TGTGCCAGCAGTTACGGCCCAGGTTCGGACAGACCCTATGGCTACACCTTC. Encoded protein: CASSYGPGSDRPYGYTF.